What follows are 25 T cell receptor beta chains derived from one specimen sequenced in a study of blood T cell repertoires in COVID-19 (dated by TCRdb to the early 2020s). Receptors were amplified or captured by the immunoSEQ multiplex PCR assay. In its TCRdb copy, this immuneACCESS table keeps in-frame sequences only and misses some clones. Where compared with another copy, unresolved V genes explain less than half of these, and the others have no known cause. Here the sample has approximately 450,000 clones; 70% to 90% occur a single time. Approximately 2% of the sample is in the top ten clones. The sample consisted of PBMCs or T cells enriched from blood (not recorded which). Receptor source: a woman aged 18 to 35 with acute COVID-19.

This sequence joins TRBV30 and TRBJ1-2; 11 bases align to TRBD1. The V gene end was trimmed by 3 bases and the J gene end by 4 bases; junction bases not matched to a gene: 1. Germline-derived CDR1 and CDR2 are GTSNPN and SVGIG (reference sequence). CDR3 length: 13 amino acids. CDR3 in amino acids: CAWRGQGGYGYTF. In DNA form, the CDR3 reads TGTGCCTGGAGGGGACAGGGGGGCTATGGCTACACCTTC.

The chain uses TRBV7-9 and TRBJ1-2; possibly TRBD1 for D (5 bases). This CDR3 contains 16 residues. Deletions cut 4 bases from V and 5 bases from J, with 20 bases between. CDR1 and CDR2 (germline): SEHNR, FQNEAQ (reference sequence). CDR3 in amino acids: CASSSPLLTARYGYTF. The CDR3 nucleotides are TGTGCCAGCAGCTCCCCCCTACTGACAGCGAGGTATGGCTACACCTTC.

This clone was seen only once. The chain recombines TRBV9 with TRBJ2-4, with D tentatively TRBD2 (6 bases). Trimming took 2 bases from V and 3 from J, leaving 18 bases between them. Germline CDR1 SGDLS, CDR2 YYNGEE. This CDR3 comprises 17 residues. CDR3 region: CASSVGLRDEGKNIQYF. The CDR3 coding sequence is TGTGCCAGCAGCGTGGGACTCAGGGACGAGGGCAAAAACATTCAGTACTTC.

V usage is TRBV6-6 and J usage is TRBJ2-2; D is unresolved. The CDR3 is 12 residues long. The V end lost 8 bases, the J end lost 5 bases, and 9 bases lay between the germline ends. The germline CDR1 and CDR2 sequences are MNHNY and SVGAGI (reference sequence). Here the CDR3 reads CASGDRTGELFF. CDR3 DNA: TGTGCCAGCGGAGATAGAACCGGGGAGCTGTTTTTT.

The count of this clone is one. This chain joins TRBV7-8 and TRBJ1-3; no definite D call. V was clipped by 6 bases and J by 4 bases, with 13 bases between them. The CDR3 sequence is 14 residues long. Germline V gene sequence: CDR1 SGHVS, CDR2 FQNEAQ. The CDR3 nucleotides are TGTGCCAGCAGTGTGGCACCAGGAGGAAACACCATATATTTT. Protein: CASSVAPGGNTIYF.

The chain is built from TRBV20-1 and TRBJ1-1, with unresolved D. The CDR3 is 11 amino acids. The germline V gene has CDR1 DFQATT and CDR2 SNEGSKA (reference sequence). V was shortened by 5 bases and J by 5 bases, with 9 bases between the two germline ends. The CDR3 nucleotides read TGCAGTGCTGTCAGCGCTACTGAAGCTTTCTTT. Amino acid sequence: CSAVSATEAFF.

Comment on this clone: Different DNA sequences within this sample yield the same CDR3. V gene TRBV4-1 combines with J gene TRBJ1-5; no clear D gene. With 0 bases removed from V and 2 bases from J, the gap between germline ends came to 5 bases. Germline CDR1 is MGHRA and CDR2 is YSYEKL. The CDR3 is 14 residues long. The CDR3 region has the DNA TGCGCCAGCAGCCAAGAGGCAGGCAATCAGCCCCAGCATTTT. As protein: CASSQEAGNQPQHF.

The V call is TRBV7-8, the J call TRBJ1-1; 12 bases fit TRBD1. The ends lost 1 base at V and 1 base at J; junction bases unmatched: 1. CDR3 length: 16 amino acids. CDR1 and CDR2 from the germline V gene are SGHVS and FQNEAQ. Here the CDR3 reads CASSLGDRGRNTEAFF. The DNA of the CDR3 is TGTGCCAGCAGCTTAGGGGACAGGGGGCGGAACACTGAAGCTTTCTTT.

The chain combines TRBV5-1 with TRBJ2-1; 13 positions agree with TRBD2. This CDR3 spans 16 amino acids. V lost 0 bases to trimming and J lost 7 bases; unmatched junction nucleotides: 4. CDR1 SGHRS and CDR2 YFSETQ come from the germline V gene. The chain's CDR3 is CASSLGTSGRSNEQFF. CDR3 in DNA: TGCGCCAGCAGCTTGGGGACTAGCGGGAGATCAAATGAGCAGTTCTTC.

The CDR3 bases are TGTGCCAGCAGGGGACAGATGAACACCGGGGAGCTGTTTTTT. This codes for CASRGQMNTGELFF. The chain is built from TRBV2 and TRBJ2-2; 7 nucleotides match TRBD1. In germline, CDR1 is SNHLY, CDR2 FYNNEI. The CDR3 has 14 residues. Trimming took 6 bases from V and 1 from J; bases not matched to a gene: 2. Full variable domain (rest looked up from reference TRBV2 and TRBJ2-2): EPEVTQTPSHQVTQMGQEVILRCVPISNHLYFYWYRQILGQKVEFLVSFYNNEISEKSEIFDDQFSVERPDGSNFTLKIRSTKLEDSAMYFCASRGQMNTGELFFGEGSRLTVL.

The chain links TRBV23-1 to TRBJ2-7; 8 bases align to TRBD1. TRBV23-1 is given ORF status, its function remaining uncertain. The trim removed 4 bases at V and 2 bases at J, leaving 7 bases unmatched. The CDR3 length is 15 residues. In nucleotides, the CDR3 is TGCGCCAGCAGTCCTCCGACAGGGGCCACCTACGAGCAGTACTTC. This sequence encodes CASSPPTGATYEQYF.

The chain employs TRBV14 and TRBJ1-6; D is undetermined. The V and J ends lost 1 base and 10 bases respectively, with 8 bases between them. This CDR3 contains 13 residues. The germline V gene encodes CDR1 SGHDN and CDR2 FVKESK. The CDR3 DNA is TGTGCCAGCAGCCAAGGGGCGAGATCACCCCTCCACTTT. Translation: CASSQGARSPLHF.

The rearrangement uses TRBV18 and TRBJ2-1, with TRBD1 matching 7 bases. Trimming removed 0 bases from V and 6 bases from J; junction bases left unmatched: 2. This CDR3 comprises 14 residues. From germline, CDR1 is KGHSH and CDR2 LQKENI. As DNA, the CDR3 is TGTGCCAGCTCACCACCGGCAGGGGGCAATGAGCAGTTCTTC. Its protein is CASSPPAGGNEQFF.

This clone has just a few counts. Other DNA sequences in this specimen translate into the identical CDR3. This chain uses TRBV20-1 with TRBJ1-5, with TRBD1 as a possible D gene (5 bases). CDR3 length equals 15 residues. Germline V gene sequence: CDR1 DFQATT, CDR2 SNEGSKA (reference sequence). The V end lost 3 bases, the J end lost 0 bases, and 12 bases lay between the germline ends. CDR3 nucleotide sequence: TGCAGTGCTAGTCGGGGGGGAATTAGCAATCAGCCCCAGCATTTT. The encoded protein is CSASRGGISNQPQHF.

This chain joins TRBV7-6 and TRBJ2-7; TRBD2 matches 8 bases. The J segment lost 6 bases and the V segment lost 5 bases, leaving 15 bases of the junction unmatched. Germline assignment: CDR1 SGHVS and CDR2 FNYEAQ. CDR3 length: 16 residues. The CDR3 region is CASSPAPGLGVGEQYF. DNA of the CDR3: TGTGCCAGCAGCCCCGCTCCGGGACTAGGGGTAGGCGAGCAGTACTTC.

The V call is TRBV19, the J call TRBJ1-5; maybe TRBD1 (6 bases). Per germline, CDR1 LNHDA and CDR2 SQIVND (reference sequence). This CDR3 comprises 15 residues. Trimming cost V 7 bases and J 7 bases, with 20 bases left between them. The CDR3 spells CASTKRGEGGQPQHF. CDR3 bases: TGTGCCAGTACCAAACGAGGAGAGGGGGGGCAGCCCCAGCATTTT.

J is TRBJ2-1 and V is TRBV4-3, with a possible D match to TRBD2 (5 bases). Germline assignment: CDR1 LGHNA and CDR2 YSLEER. This CDR3 contains 16 residues. Deletions cut 0 bases from V and 0 bases from J, with 9 bases between. The CDR3 DNA is TGCGCCAGCAGCCAAGATGGACTCAGCTCCTACAATGAGCAGTTCTTC. Its protein is CASSQDGLSSYNEQFF.

This CDR3 is CASSPGQTSGLETQYF. CDR3 DNA: TGTGCCAGCAGTCCCGGACAGACTAGCGGATTAGAGACCCAGTACTTC. V gene TRBV6-2 or TRBV6-3 combines with J gene TRBJ2-5, with 9 bases lining up with TRBD2. Unmatched junction bases numbered 11, after V lost 5 bases and J lost 4 bases. The CDR3 consists of 16 residues. Germline lookup yields CDR1 MNHEY and CDR2 SVGEGT.

The chain couples TRBV18 to TRBJ1-6; D gene unclear. CDR1 is KGHSH, CDR2 LQKENI, per germline. The CDR3 runs 14 residues. Trimming cost V 0 bases and J 10 bases, with 10 bases left between them. DNA of the CDR3: TGTGCCAGCTCACCACCGGAGGGTTACTCACCCCTCCACTTT. It encodes CASSPPEGYSPLHF.

This clone was seen a few times. The chain combines TRBV5-1 with TRBJ1-2; tentative D call: TRBD1 (5 bases). In germline, CDR1 is SGHRS, CDR2 YFSETQ. This CDR3 spans 14 amino acids. Trimming cost V 0 bases and J 2 bases, with 8 bases left between them. DNA of the CDR3: TGCGCCAGCAGCTTGGGGACACCAAACTATGGCTACACCTTC. It specifies CASSLGTPNYGYTF.

The chain employs TRBV6-4 and TRBJ1-4; D gene ambiguous. Germline values: CDR1 MRHNA, CDR2 SNTAGT. Trimming pared 3 bases from V and 8 bases from J, leaving 10 bases between. This CDR3 has 13 amino acids. The CDR3 DNA follows: TGTGCCAGCAGTGAGAGCCGGGTCGAAAAACTGTTTTTT. This codes for CASSESRVEKLFF.

The chain recombines TRBV4-2 with TRBJ2-2; D is perhaps TRBD1 (6 bases). The CDR3 is 14 amino acids. Per germline, CDR1 LGHNA and CDR2 YNFKEQ. Trimming left V 3 bases short and J 5 bases short, with 10 bases between. The CDR3 coding sequence is TGTGCCAGCAGCCAGGAACAGGGTACCGGGGAGCTGTTTTTT. Translating gives CASSQEQGTGELFF.

V gene TRBV12-3 or TRBV12-4 combines with J gene TRBJ1-6; D not resolved. There are 13 residues in the CDR3. V lost 4 bases to trimming and J lost 8 bases, with 9 bases between them. Here the CDR3 reads CASSSDTYSPLHF. The CDR3 DNA reads as TGTGCCAGCAGTTCAGACACCTATTCACCCCTCCACTTT.

The rearrangement links TRBV4-1 to TRBJ2-5; D might be TRBD2 (5 bases). V lost 3 bases and J lost 2, with 13 bases in between. CDR1 and CDR2 (germline): MGHRA, YSYEKL. The CDR3 runs 15 residues. The CDR3 is CASSQLHRGQETQYF. The CDR3 DNA is TGCGCCAGCAGCCAGCTACATCGGGGTCAAGAGACCCAGTACTTC.

The CDR3 loop reads CASSFVAGSSPLHF. The CDR3 region has the DNA TGTGCCAGCAGCTTTGTTGCAGGATCGTCACCCCTCCACTTT. The rearrangement uses TRBV7-9 and TRBJ1-6, with no clear D. The ends were cut back, 3 bases at V and 10 bases at J, with 13 bases in the middle. The CDR3 totals 14 residues. Germline V lookup: CDR1 SEHNR, CDR2 FQNEAQ (reference sequence).